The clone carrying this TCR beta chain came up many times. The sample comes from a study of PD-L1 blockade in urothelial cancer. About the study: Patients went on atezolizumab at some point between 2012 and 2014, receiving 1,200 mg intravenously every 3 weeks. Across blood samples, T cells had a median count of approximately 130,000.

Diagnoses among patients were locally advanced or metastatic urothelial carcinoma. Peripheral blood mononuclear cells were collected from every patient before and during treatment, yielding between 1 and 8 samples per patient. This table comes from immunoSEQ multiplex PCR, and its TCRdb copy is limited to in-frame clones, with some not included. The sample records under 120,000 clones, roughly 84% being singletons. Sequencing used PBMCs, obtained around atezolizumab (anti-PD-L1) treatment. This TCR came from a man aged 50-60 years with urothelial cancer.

CDR3 in amino acids: CASSQVAGSGYTF. CDR3 coding DNA: TGTGCCAGCAGTCAAGTTGCAGGGTCTGGCTACACCTTC. This chain links TRBV6-1 with TRBJ1-2; a weak D match, TRBD1 (5 bases). V lost 5 bases to trimming and J lost 7 bases, with 14 bases between them. Germline CDR1 is MNHNS and CDR2 is SASEGT. The CDR3 has 13 amino acids.